These T cell receptor beta chains were read from a single sample in a study of cytomegalovirus exposure and HLA in healthy donors. Assay: immunoSEQ multiplex PCR; the TCRdb copy retains only in-frame clones and omits some. This table lists 75,000 to 95,000 clones. Material for sequencing was PBMCs. The receptors shown here come from a girl aged 10-17 years in good health and CMV-seropositive. Both conserved end residues are part of each CDR3. The order of the fields is V gene, J gene, D gene, CDR3 protein, CDR3 DNA. The D gene is left open where the match is weak.

v_call: TRBV19; j_call: TRBJ2-5; d_call: TRBD2; cdr3_aa: CATSGGDQETQYF; cdr3_nt: TGTGCCACTAGCGGGGGGGATCAAGAGACCCAGTACTTC
v_call: TRBV5-6; j_call: TRBJ2-4; d_call: NA; cdr3_aa: CASSLVGQNIQYF; cdr3_nt: TGTGCCAGCAGCTTGGTGGGCCAAAACATTCAGTACTTC
v_call: TRBV6-7; j_call: TRBJ2-7; d_call: NA; cdr3_aa: CASSDAGLPPREQYF; cdr3_nt: TGTGCCAGCAGCGACGCGGGACTTCCTCCGAGGGAGCAGTACTTC
v_call: TRBV30; j_call: TRBJ1-5; d_call: TRBD1; cdr3_aa: CAWSFNAGTGRNQPQHF; cdr3_nt: TGTGCCTGGAGTTTCAATGCCGGGACAGGGAGGAATCAGCCCCAGCATTTT
v_call: TRBV7-9; j_call: TRBJ1-4; d_call: TRBD1; cdr3_aa: CASRLGTVHITEKLFF; cdr3_nt: TGTGCCAGCAGGTTGGGGACAGTCCACATTACTGAAAAACTGTTTTTT
v_call: TRBV9; j_call: TRBJ1-2; d_call: NA; cdr3_aa: CASSPRVFGAYGYTF; cdr3_nt: TGTGCCAGCAGCCCCCGCGTTTTTGGTGCCTATGGCTACACCTTC
v_call: TRBV28; j_call: TRBJ1-1; d_call: TRBD1; cdr3_aa: CASSLWGTVLEAFF; cdr3_nt: TGTGCCAGCAGTTTATGGGGGACAGTTTTGGAAGCTTTCTTT
v_call: TRBV2; j_call: TRBJ1-3; d_call: NA; cdr3_aa: CASNGRGARVNTIYF; cdr3_nt: TGTGCCAGCAACGGGAGGGGCGCGAGAGTAAACACCATATATTTT
v_call: TRBV5-1; j_call: TRBJ2-5; d_call: NA; cdr3_aa: CASSLPGAETQYF; cdr3_nt: TGCGCCAGCAGCTTGCCAGGGGCAGAGACCCAGTACTTC
v_call: TRBV11-2; j_call: TRBJ2-1; d_call: NA; cdr3_aa: CASSPPTSNEQFF; cdr3_nt: TGTGCCAGCAGCCCCCCGACTAGTAACGAGCAGTTCTTC
v_call: TRBV4-2; j_call: TRBJ2-5; d_call: TRBD2; cdr3_aa: CASSQGIWTSGGPREETQYF; cdr3_nt: TGTGCCAGCAGCCAGGGCATTTGGACTAGCGGGGGGCCGAGGGAAGAGACCCAGTACTTC
v_call: TRBV7-2; j_call: TRBJ2-1; d_call: TRBD2; cdr3_aa: CASSYIAGGPDEQFF; cdr3_nt: TGTGCCAGCAGCTACATAGCGGGGGGGCCCGATGAGCAGTTCTTC
v_call: TRBV4-2; j_call: TRBJ1-5; d_call: NA; cdr3_aa: CASSQDLRNQPQHF; cdr3_nt: TGTGCCAGCAGCCAAGATCTTCGGAATCAGCCCCAGCATTTT
v_call: TRBV27; j_call: TRBJ1-5; d_call: NA; cdr3_aa: CASSLTGSNQPQHF; cdr3_nt: TGTGCCAGCAGTTTAACGGGTAGCAATCAGCCCCAGCATTTT
v_call: TRBV4-1; j_call: TRBJ2-5; d_call: TRBD2; cdr3_aa: CASSQRASGGPGQETQYF; cdr3_nt: TGCGCCAGCAGCCAAAGGGCTAGCGGGGGGCCAGGGCAAGAGACCCAGTACTTC
v_call: TRBV7-2; j_call: TRBJ1-2; d_call: TRBD1; cdr3_aa: CASRRTGPGYGYTF; cdr3_nt: TGTGCCAGCAGGCGGACAGGCCCAGGCTATGGCTACACCTTC
v_call: TRBV5-6; j_call: TRBJ2-7; d_call: NA; cdr3_aa: CASGDAGLGYEQYF; cdr3_nt: TGTGCCAGCGGTGATGCAGGGTTGGGGTACGAGCAGTACTTC
v_call: TRBV7-3; j_call: TRBJ2-2; d_call: TRBD2; cdr3_aa: CASSYSGGAAGELFF; cdr3_nt: TGTGCCAGCAGCTATAGCGGGGGGGCCGCCGGGGAGCTGTTTTTT
v_call: TRBV18; j_call: TRBJ2-6; d_call: NA; cdr3_aa: CASSPRGPLAGANVLTF; cdr3_nt: TGTGCCAGCTCCCCCAGGGGCCCTCTAGCCGGGGCCAACGTCCTGACTTTC
v_call: TRBV7-2; j_call: TRBJ2-3; d_call: NA; cdr3_aa: CASRPRLKGLGTDTQYF; cdr3_nt: TGTGCCAGCAGACCCAGGCTGAAGGGGTTGGGAACAGATACGCAGTATTTT
v_call: TRBV30; j_call: TRBJ2-2; d_call: TRBD1; cdr3_aa: CAWSGVQGQGTTGELFF; cdr3_nt: TGTGCCTGGAGTGGGGTCCAGGGACAGGGGACCACCGGGGAGCTGTTTTTT
v_call: TRBV7-2; j_call: TRBJ1-5; d_call: NA; cdr3_aa: CASSLAMMAGDQPQHF; cdr3_nt: TGTGCCAGCAGCTTAGCGATGATGGCAGGGGATCAGCCCCAGCATTTT
v_call: TRBV20-1; j_call: TRBJ2-1; d_call: TRBD2; cdr3_aa: CSAAVAGKQFF; cdr3_nt: TGCAGTGCTGCCGTAGCGGGGAAGCAGTTCTTC
v_call: TRBV4-3; j_call: TRBJ2-3; d_call: TRBD2; cdr3_aa: CASSQRVGGEKDTQYF; cdr3_nt: TGCGCCAGCAGCCAACGCGTCGGGGGGGAAAAAGATACGCAGTATTTT
v_call: TRBV4-1; j_call: TRBJ1-6; d_call: NA; cdr3_aa: CASSQGGSGSPLHF; cdr3_nt: TGCGCCAGCAGCCAAGGGGGAAGCGGTTCACCCCTCCACTTT
v_call: TRBV4-1; j_call: TRBJ2-6; d_call: TRBD1; cdr3_aa: CASSQGTGGRFSGANVLTF; cdr3_nt: TGCGCCAGCAGCCAAGGGACAGGGGGACGTTTCTCTGGGGCCAACGTCCTGACTTTC
v_call: TRBV9; j_call: TRBJ1-2; d_call: TRBD1; cdr3_aa: CASSQGASGYTF; cdr3_nt: TGTGCCAGCAGCCAGGGGGCTTCTGGCTACACCTTC
v_call: TRBV5-1; j_call: TRBJ2-7; d_call: NA; cdr3_aa: CASSLSGPSTYEQYF; cdr3_nt: TGCGCCAGCAGCTTATCAGGGCCTTCAACCTACGAGCAGTACTTC
v_call: TRBV5-1; j_call: TRBJ2-7; d_call: NA; cdr3_aa: CASSLGAGNSYEQYF; cdr3_nt: TGCGCCAGCAGCTTGGGGGCGGGTAACTCCTACGAGCAGTACTTC
v_call: TRBV2; j_call: TRBJ1-1; d_call: NA; cdr3_aa: CASSSLEGDTEAFF; cdr3_nt: TGTGCCAGTTCATCCCTGGAAGGGGACACTGAAGCTTTCTTT
v_call: TRBV6-5; j_call: TRBJ2-7; d_call: NA; cdr3_aa: CASSYSSAGIDYEQYF; cdr3_nt: TGTGCCAGCAGTTACTCTTCGGCAGGGATCGACTACGAGCAGTACTTC
v_call: TRBV5-1; j_call: TRBJ1-2; d_call: NA; cdr3_aa: CASSLAETAPFSYGYTF; cdr3_nt: TGCGCCAGCAGCTTGGCCGAAACAGCTCCTTTCTCTTATGGCTACACCTTC
v_call: TRBV4-3; j_call: TRBJ2-5; d_call: NA; cdr3_aa: CASSQAFNGVETQYF; cdr3_nt: TGCGCCAGCAGCCAAGCGTTCAACGGAGTAGAGACCCAGTACTTC
v_call: TRBV5-8; j_call: TRBJ1-1; d_call: NA; cdr3_aa: CASSFGQMNTEAFF; cdr3_nt: TGTGCCAGCAGCTTTGGACAGATGAACACTGAAGCTTTCTTT
v_call: TRBV11-1; j_call: TRBJ1-2; d_call: TRBD1; cdr3_aa: CASSLPRQGEDGYTF; cdr3_nt: TGTGCCAGCAGCTTACCTAGACAGGGTGAGGATGGCTACACCTTC
v_call: TRBV7-2; j_call: TRBJ1-6; d_call: NA; cdr3_aa: CASSPGNNNSPLHF; cdr3_nt: TGTGCCAGCAGCCCCGGGAACAATAATTCACCCCTCCACTTT
v_call: TRBV30; j_call: TRBJ1-3; d_call: NA; cdr3_aa: CAGENFGNTIYF; cdr3_nt: TGTGCCGGGGAGAATTTCGGAAACACCATATATTTT
v_call: TRBV6-5; j_call: TRBJ2-5; d_call: NA; cdr3_aa: CASSYYKTQYF; cdr3_nt: TGTGCCAGCAGTTACTATAAGACCCAGTACTTC
v_call: TRBV7-6; j_call: TRBJ2-4; d_call: TRBD1; cdr3_aa: CASSSYTGTGDVDIQYF; cdr3_nt: TGTGCCAGCAGCTCTTATACCGGGACAGGGGATGTAGACATTCAGTACTTC